The present TCR beta chain was sequenced within a study of shared clonotypes between healthy human individuals. Overall study: Donors had three CD4 naive, three CD4 memory, two CD8 naive and one CD8 memory plate apiece.

All donors were Caucasian adults living in Nashville, Tennessee. CD45RA-negative memory and CD45RA+ naive subsets were split from the CD4+ cells. This clone was seen once. Sequence at one end of the junction differs from germline and may be a read error. Using immunoSEQ multiplex PCR, the repertoire was profiled, and TCRdb retains in-frame clones only, with some absent. The sample shows 1,400,000 or so clones, around 98.5% of them seen only once. This receptor was taken from a man aged 25 to 40 in good health. Sequencing used naive CD4+ T cells sorted from blood. Regarding subset: CD45RA+ positively selected.

CDR3 sequence (DNA): TGTGCCAGCAGGGGACTAGCGGGAGGACCTATAAGGGATTTT. It specifies CASRGLAGGPIRDF. The chain couples TRBV2 to TRBJ2-3, with TRBD2 identical over 15 bases. The CDR3 has 14 residues. The germline V gene encodes CDR1 SNHLY and CDR2 FYNNEI.